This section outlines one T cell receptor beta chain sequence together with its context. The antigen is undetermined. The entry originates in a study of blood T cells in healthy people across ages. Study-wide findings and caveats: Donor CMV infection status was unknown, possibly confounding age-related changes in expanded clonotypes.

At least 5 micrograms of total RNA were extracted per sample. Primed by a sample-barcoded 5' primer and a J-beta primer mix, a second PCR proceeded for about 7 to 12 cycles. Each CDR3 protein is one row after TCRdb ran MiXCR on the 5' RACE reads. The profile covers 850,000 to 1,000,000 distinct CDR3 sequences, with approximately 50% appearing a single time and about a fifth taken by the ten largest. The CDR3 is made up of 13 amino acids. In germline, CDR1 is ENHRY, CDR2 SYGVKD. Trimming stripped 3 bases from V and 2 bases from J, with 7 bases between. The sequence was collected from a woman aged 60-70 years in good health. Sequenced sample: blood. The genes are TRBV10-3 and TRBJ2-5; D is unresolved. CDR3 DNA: TGTGCCATCAGTGATAAACAGCAAGAGACCCAGTACTTC. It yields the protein CAISDKQQETQYF.